Listed below are T cell receptor beta chains from one sample, sequenced in a study of CD8 T cells in Susac syndrome. MiXCR, run by TCRdb on the immunoSEQ multiplex PCR reads, gives a single entry per CDR3 protein. This repertoire shows 90,000 to 110,000 distinct CDR3 sequences, 90% to 96% found once; its top ten account for roughly 0.096%. Sequenced input: CD4+ T cells from PBMCs. All receptors derive from a human donor in good health. CDR3s include the opening cysteine and the closing phenylalanine or tryptophan. Each record gives: V gene, J gene, clone size, CDR3 protein. For some rows the clone size is stated as once, few or many, or as a class when expanded; others skip it.

>TRBV29-1|TRBJ2-2|NA
CSVGENTGELFF
>TRBV7-2|TRBJ2-7|NA
CASTPFTSGADEQYF
>TRBV9|TRBJ2-7|once
CASSPQTVSYEQYF
>TRBV6-6|TRBJ2-1|NA
CASRSGQFYNEQFF
>TRBV2|TRBJ1-1|NA
CASKSRSNTEAFF
>TRBV3-1|TRBJ2-7|NA
CASSHIGSSYEQYF
>TRBV2|TRBJ2-2|NA
CASSVGGSNTGELFF
>TRBV9|TRBJ2-3|once
CASSPMGRDTQYF
>TRBV29-1|TRBJ1-2|once
CSVGVPFGLYGYTF
>TRBV18|TRBJ1-1|NA
CASSPGQGTEAFF
>TRBV3-1|TRBJ1-1|NA
CASSPHTEAFF
>TRBV27|TRBJ1-4|once
CASGHPNEKLFF
>TRBV10-2|TRBJ2-7|NA
CASSVVSYEQYF
>TRBV20-1|TRBJ2-3|NA
CSAISPALSTDTQYF
>TRBV30|TRBJ2-2|NA
CAWENTGELFF
>TRBV20-1|TRBJ2-5|NA
CSATFSGGLETQYF
>TRBV19|TRBJ1-6|NA
CASSIPGGNSPLHF
>TRBV6-6|TRBJ2-4|NA
CASSQGGDIQYF
>TRBV14|TRBJ2-1|NA
CASSQDRLAGVEQFF
>TRBV7-6|TRBJ2-7|NA
CASSLGVAGGPDEQYF
>TRBV7-9|TRBJ2-3|NA
CASTTGTGVTDTQYF
>TRBV5-1|TRBJ1-3|NA
CASSPEQVGNTIYF
>TRBV6-6|TRBJ2-7|NA
CASTLPGRGTYEQYF
>TRBV28|TRBJ1-5|NA
CASSSTGQKGNQPQHF
>TRBV6-4|TRBJ2-7|NA
CASSDSETGGYEQYF
>TRBV10-3|TRBJ2-1|once
CAISESSGGNEQFF
>TRBV12-3/TRBV12-4|TRBJ2-5|NA
CASSSTSDYQETQYF
>TRBV5-6|TRBJ1-1|NA
CASSLGRGKAEAFF
>TRBV4-2|TRBJ2-2|NA
CASSQVLTMRNRGDGELFF